What follows are 12 T cell receptor beta chains derived from one specimen sequenced in a study of beta chain features in type 1 diabetes. Sequenced material consisted of expressed TCRB transcripts (all of the isolated RNA was reverse transcribed). Sequencing used immunoSEQ multiplex PCR; TCRdb keeps in-frame clones, though not all of them. Here the sample spans over 700,000 clones, about a sixth being singletons. Sequencing input: naive CD4+ T cells from blood. All receptors come from a woman aged 18-29 years in good health.

A few counts support this clone. The chain is built from TRBV11-2 and TRBJ2-7, with 13 bases fitting TRBD2. The germline gives CDR1 SGHAT, CDR2 FQNNGV. The V and J ends lost 6 bases and 3 bases, in that order; junction bases with no gene match: 8. The CDR3 runs 16 residues. The CDR3 region is CASRWTSGSHLYEQYF. DNA of the CDR3: TGTGCCAGCAGGTGGACTAGCGGGAGTCACCTCTACGAGCAGTACTTC. The full variable domain, with the rest looked up from reference TRBV11-2 and TRBJ2-7, is EAGVAQSPRYKIIEKRQSVAFWCNPISGHATLYWYQQILGQGPKLLIQFQNNGVVDDSQLPKDRFSAERLKGVDSTLKIQPAKLEDSAVYLCASRWTSGSHLYEQYFGPGTRLTVT.

The V call is TRBV11-1, the J call TRBJ2-4; D not certain. The length of the CDR3 is 13 residues. V shed 1 base and J shed 9 bases, with 10 bases lying between them. CDR1 is SGHAT and CDR2 is FQDESV in the germline V gene (reference sequence). The CDR3 loop reads CASSLGSIAIQYF. In DNA, the CDR3 is TGTGCCAGCAGCTTAGGGAGCATTGCCATTCAGTACTTC. The full variable domain, with the rest looked up from reference TRBV11-1 and TRBJ2-4, is EAEVAQSPRYKITEKSQAVAFWCDPISGHATLYWYRQILGQGPELLVQFQDESVVDDSQLPKDRFSAERLKGVDSTLKIQPAELGDSAMYLCASSLGSIAIQYFGAGTRLSVL.

V gene TRBV6-6 combines with J gene TRBJ1-1, with TRBD1 matching 7 bases. CDR3 size: 16 residues. CDR1 MNHNY and CDR2 SVGAGI come from the germline V gene (reference sequence). The junction had 13 bases not matched to a gene; V was cut back by 5 bases and J by 4 bases. CDR3 in DNA: TGTGCCAGCAGTCCCCACCTCGGACAGGCGGGCACTGAAGCTTTCTTT. Its translation is CASSPHLGQAGTEAFF.

This clone has only a few counts. The chain uses TRBV6-1 and TRBJ2-7; 10 nucleotides align to TRBD1. The CDR3 is 15 amino acids. Per germline, CDR1 MNHNS and CDR2 SASEGT. J lost 6 bases, V lost 5 bases, and 10 bases had no gene match. In DNA, the CDR3 is TGTGCCAGCAGTCCACTCGGGACAGGGGTTGTCGAGCAGTACTTC. Translation gives CASSPLGTGVVEQYF.

The gene calls are TRBV9 and TRBJ1-4, with 9 bases matching TRBD1. V dropped 4 bases and J dropped 0; count of bases not matched to a gene: 16. Germline lookup yields CDR1 SGDLS and CDR2 YYNGEE. The CDR3 sequence is 20 residues long. Here the CDR3 reads CASSPSPGTGNQATNEKLFF. CDR3 nucleotides: TGTGCCAGCAGCCCAAGTCCCGGGACAGGGAACCAGGCAACTAATGAAAAACTGTTTTTT.

A few counts support this clone. The chain couples TRBV14 to TRBJ2-2; D might be TRBD1 (6 bases). Germline lookup yields CDR1 SGHDN and CDR2 FVKESK. The CDR3 has 16 amino acids. Trimming removed 3 bases from V and 3 bases from J, with 14 bases in between. The CDR3 nucleotides are TGTGCCAGCAGCCACGCGACAGGTGGTTACACCGGGGAGCTGTTTTTT. Its translation: CASSHATGGYTGELFF.

This clone has more than one count but fewer than ten. This rearrangement joins TRBV9 to TRBJ2-2, with unresolved D. Trimming pared 0 bases from V and 0 bases from J, leaving 9 bases between. The CDR3 extends over 16 amino acids. Germline assignment: CDR1 SGDLS and CDR2 YYNGEE. The CDR3 here is CASSVGALANTGELFF. DNA for the CDR3: TGTGCCAGCAGCGTAGGGGCTCTCGCGAACACCGGGGAGCTGTTTTTT.

This clone was seen a few times. CDR3 nucleotides: TGTGCCGTTAGACCTCAGGGTGAGCGCAACGAGCAGTACTTC. This gives the protein CAVRPQGERNEQYF. The chain carries TRBV10-3 and TRBJ2-7; possible D gene TRBD1, 5 bases. The V gene lost 11 bases and the J gene lost 5 bases, with 22 bases spanning the gap. Germline V lookup: CDR1 ENHRY, CDR2 SYGVKD. This CDR3 comprises 14 residues.

This clone was detected a few times. The CDR3 region is CASSLGQGKDTGELFF. CDR3 in DNA: TGTGCCAGCAGCTTGGGACAGGGAAAGGACACCGGGGAGCTGTTTTTT. The J gene is TRBJ2-2, the V gene TRBV9; the match to TRBD1 covers 9 bases. Germline V CDR1 and CDR2: SGDLS, YYNGEE. This CDR3 has 16 amino acids. V shed 4 bases, J shed 3 bases, and the junction held 7 bases outside the gene matches.

The chain carries TRBV7-3 and TRBJ2-5; TRBD1 matches 10 bases. J was trimmed by 7 bases and V by 5 bases; bases with no gene match: 4. Germline CDR1 reads SGHTA; CDR2 reads FQGTGA. This CDR3 has 13 residues. The CDR3 protein is CASSPRTGGTQYF. CDR3 bases: TGTGCCAGCAGCCCCCGGACAGGGGGGACCCAGTACTTC.

The V call is TRBV4-3, the J call TRBJ1-1, with a tentative D call TRBD1 (5 bases). V was pared by 0 bases and J by 1 base, with 9 bases between. This CDR3 spans 15 amino acids. Germline V gene sequence: CDR1 LGHNA, CDR2 YSLEER. The CDR3 DNA reads as TGCGCCAGCAGCCAAGATTTCGGGGGGAACACTGAAGCTTTCTTT. Its translation: CASSQDFGGNTEAFF.

This clone was recorded a few times. The chain is built from TRBV7-9 and TRBJ1-4; TRBD1 matches 7 bases. The CDR3 consists of 15 residues. Unmatched junction bases numbered 7, after V lost 4 bases and J lost 5 bases. Germline V lookup: CDR1 SEHNR, CDR2 FQNEAQ (reference sequence). CDR3 DNA: TGTGCCAGCAGCTCAAGGACAGGAACGAATGAAAAACTGTTTTTT. This codes for CASSSRTGTNEKLFF.